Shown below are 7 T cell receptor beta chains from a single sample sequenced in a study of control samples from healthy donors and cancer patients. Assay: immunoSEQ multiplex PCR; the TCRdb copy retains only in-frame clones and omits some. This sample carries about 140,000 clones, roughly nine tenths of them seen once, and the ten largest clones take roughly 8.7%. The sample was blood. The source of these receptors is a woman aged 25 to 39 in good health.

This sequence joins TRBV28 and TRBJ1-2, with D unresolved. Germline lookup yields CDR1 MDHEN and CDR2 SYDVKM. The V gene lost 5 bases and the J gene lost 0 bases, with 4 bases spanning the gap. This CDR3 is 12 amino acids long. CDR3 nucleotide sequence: TGTGCCAGCAGTCAAACTAACTATGGCTACACCTTC. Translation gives CASSQTNYGYTF.

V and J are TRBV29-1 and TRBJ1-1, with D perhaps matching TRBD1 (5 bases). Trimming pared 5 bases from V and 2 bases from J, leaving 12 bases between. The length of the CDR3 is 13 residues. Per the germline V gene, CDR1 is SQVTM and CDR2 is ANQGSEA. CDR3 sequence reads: CSVPGPGNTEAFF. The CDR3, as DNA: TGCAGCGTTCCGGGACCAGGAAACACTGAAGCTTTCTTT.

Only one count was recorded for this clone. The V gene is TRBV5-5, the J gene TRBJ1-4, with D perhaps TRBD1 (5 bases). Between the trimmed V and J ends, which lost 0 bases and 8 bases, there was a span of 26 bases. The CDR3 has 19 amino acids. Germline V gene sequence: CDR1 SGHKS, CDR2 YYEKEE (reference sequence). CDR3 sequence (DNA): TGTGCCAGCAGCTTGGGCCTTTCGCGCGCAGGGTTGGGTAGGGAAAAACTGTTTTTT. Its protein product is CASSLGLSRAGLGREKLFF.

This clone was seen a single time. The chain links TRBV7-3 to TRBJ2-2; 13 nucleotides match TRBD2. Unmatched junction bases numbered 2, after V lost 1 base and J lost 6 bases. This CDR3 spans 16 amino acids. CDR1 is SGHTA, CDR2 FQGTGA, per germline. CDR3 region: CASSLRLAGGPGELFF. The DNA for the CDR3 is TGTGCCAGCAGCTTAAGACTAGCGGGAGGTCCCGGGGAGCTGTTTTTT.

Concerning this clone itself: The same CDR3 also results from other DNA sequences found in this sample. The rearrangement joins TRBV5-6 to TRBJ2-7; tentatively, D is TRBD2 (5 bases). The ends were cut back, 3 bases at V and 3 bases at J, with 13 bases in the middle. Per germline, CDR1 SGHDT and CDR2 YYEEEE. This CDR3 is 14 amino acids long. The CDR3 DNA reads TGTGCCAGCAGCTGGAGGACCGCTATCTACGAGCAGTACTTC. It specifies CASSWRTAIYEQYF.

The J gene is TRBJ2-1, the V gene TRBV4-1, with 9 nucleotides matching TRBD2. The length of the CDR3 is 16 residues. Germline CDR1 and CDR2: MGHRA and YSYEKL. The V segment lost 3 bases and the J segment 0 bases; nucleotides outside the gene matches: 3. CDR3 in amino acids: CASSHGGRASYNEQFF. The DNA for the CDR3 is TGCGCCAGCAGCCACGGCGGGAGGGCCTCCTACAATGAGCAGTTCTTC.

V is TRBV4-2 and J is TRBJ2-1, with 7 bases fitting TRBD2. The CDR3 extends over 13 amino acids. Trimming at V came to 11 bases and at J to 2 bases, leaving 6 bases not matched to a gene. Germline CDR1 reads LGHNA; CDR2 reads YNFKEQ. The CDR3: CASRGVTYNEQFF. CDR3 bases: TGTGCCTCCCGGGGGGTAACCTACAATGAGCAGTTCTTC.